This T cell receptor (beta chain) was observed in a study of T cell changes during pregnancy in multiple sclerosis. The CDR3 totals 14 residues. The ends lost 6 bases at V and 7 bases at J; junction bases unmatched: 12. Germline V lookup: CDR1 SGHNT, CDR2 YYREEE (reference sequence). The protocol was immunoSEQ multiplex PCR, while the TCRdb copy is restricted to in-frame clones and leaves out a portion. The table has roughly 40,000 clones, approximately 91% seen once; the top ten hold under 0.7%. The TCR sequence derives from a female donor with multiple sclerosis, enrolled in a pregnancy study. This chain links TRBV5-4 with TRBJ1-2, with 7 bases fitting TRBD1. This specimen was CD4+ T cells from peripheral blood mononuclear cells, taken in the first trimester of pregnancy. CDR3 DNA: TGTGCCAGCACGAAGGGACAGACGACGGGTGGCTACACCTTC. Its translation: CASTKGQTTGGYTF.